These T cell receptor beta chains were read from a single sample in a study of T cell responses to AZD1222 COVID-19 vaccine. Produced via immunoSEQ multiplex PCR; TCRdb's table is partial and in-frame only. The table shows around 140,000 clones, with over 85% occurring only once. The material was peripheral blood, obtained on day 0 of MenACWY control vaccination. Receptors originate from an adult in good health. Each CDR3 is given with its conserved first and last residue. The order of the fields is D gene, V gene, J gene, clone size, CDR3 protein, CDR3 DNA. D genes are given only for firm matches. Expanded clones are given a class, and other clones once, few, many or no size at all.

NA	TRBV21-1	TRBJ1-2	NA	CASSTQYRGSNYGYTF	TGTGCCAGCAGCACACAGTACAGGGGATCGAACTATGGCTACACCTTC
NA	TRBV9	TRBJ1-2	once	CASTENSIGFGYTF	TGTGCCAGCACGGAAAATAGCATCGGTTTTGGCTACACCTTC
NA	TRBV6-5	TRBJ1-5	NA	CASSYSGGRDQPQHF	TGTGCCAGCAGTTACTCGGGGGGCCGGGACCAGCCCCAGCATTTT
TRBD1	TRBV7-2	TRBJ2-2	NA	CASRVGGTGYTGELFF	TGTGCCAGCAGGGTTGGGGGGACAGGATACACCGGGGAGCTGTTTTTT
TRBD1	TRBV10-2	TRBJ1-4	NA	CASSERTGYEKLFF	TGCGCCAGCAGTGAGAGGACAGGATACGAAAAACTGTTTTTT
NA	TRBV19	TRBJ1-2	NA	CATSEIDRANYGYTF	TGTGCCACCTCCGAGATCGACAGAGCTAACTATGGCTACACCTTC
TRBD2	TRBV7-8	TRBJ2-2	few	CASSLAILAGGPRELFF	TGTGCCAGCAGCTTAGCGATCCTAGCGGGGGGGCCTCGGGAGCTGTTTTTT
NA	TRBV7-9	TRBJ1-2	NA	CASSLNRIPNYGYTF	TGTGCCAGCAGCTTAAACAGAATTCCTAACTATGGCTACACCTTC
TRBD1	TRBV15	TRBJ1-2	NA	CATSRNPGQGADGYTF	TGTGCCACCAGCAGAAACCCGGGACAGGGGGCGGATGGCTACACCTTC
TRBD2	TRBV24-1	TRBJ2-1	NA	CATSESGGLEPEQFF	TGTGCCACCAGTGAATCGGGGGGGTTAGAGCCTGAGCAGTTCTTC
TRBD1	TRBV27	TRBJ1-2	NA	CASRRDTGVGGYGYTF	TGTGCCAGCAGGCGGGACACAGGGGTTGGGGGCTATGGCTACACCTTC
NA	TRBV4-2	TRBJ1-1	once	CASSQDGWGVEAFF	TGTGCCAGCAGCCAAGATGGGTGGGGGGTCGAGGCTTTCTTT
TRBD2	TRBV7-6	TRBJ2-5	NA	CASSGWGGGAIETQYF	TGTGCCAGCAGCGGATGGGGCGGGGGGGCGATTGAGACCCAGTACTTC
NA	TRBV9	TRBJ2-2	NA	CASSFRYNTGELFF	TGTGCCAGCAGCTTCAGATATAACACCGGGGAGCTGTTTTTT
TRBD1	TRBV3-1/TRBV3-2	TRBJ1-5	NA	CASSQAGTGGDQPQHF	TGTGCCAGCAGCCAAGCCGGGACAGGGGGCGATCAGCCCCAGCATTTT
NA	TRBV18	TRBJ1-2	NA	CASSPTGKGYGYTF	TGTGCCAGCTCACCTACAGGCAAGGGCTATGGCTACACCTTC
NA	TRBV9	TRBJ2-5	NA	CASSVGRRGGPVQETQYF	TGTGCCAGCAGCGTAGGTCGGCGCGGAGGCCCTGTACAAGAGACCCAGTACTTC
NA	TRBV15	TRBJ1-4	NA	CATSRDGTAEKLFF	TGTGCCACCAGCAGGGATGGGACGGCGGAAAAACTGTTTTTT
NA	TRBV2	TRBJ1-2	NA	CASRLEGDYGYTF	TGTGCCAGCAGGCTCGAGGGTGACTATGGCTACACCTTC
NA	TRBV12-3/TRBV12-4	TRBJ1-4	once	CASSQDGNEKLFF	TGTGCCAGCAGTCAGGACGGGAATGAAAAACTGTTTTTT
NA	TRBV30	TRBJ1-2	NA	CAWSVRRGAGNYGYTF	TGTGCCTGGAGTGTTAGGCGGGGGGCTGGCAACTATGGCTACACCTTC
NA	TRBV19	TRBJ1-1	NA	CASSIEQGKAFF	TGTGCCAGTAGTATAGAACAGGGAAAAGCTTTCTTT
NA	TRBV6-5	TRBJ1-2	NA	CASSYSGRDYGYTF	TGTGCCAGCAGTTACTCTGGCAGGGACTATGGCTACACCTTC
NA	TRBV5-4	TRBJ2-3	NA	CASSLETDTQYF	TGTGCCAGCAGCTTGGAAACAGATACGCAGTATTTT